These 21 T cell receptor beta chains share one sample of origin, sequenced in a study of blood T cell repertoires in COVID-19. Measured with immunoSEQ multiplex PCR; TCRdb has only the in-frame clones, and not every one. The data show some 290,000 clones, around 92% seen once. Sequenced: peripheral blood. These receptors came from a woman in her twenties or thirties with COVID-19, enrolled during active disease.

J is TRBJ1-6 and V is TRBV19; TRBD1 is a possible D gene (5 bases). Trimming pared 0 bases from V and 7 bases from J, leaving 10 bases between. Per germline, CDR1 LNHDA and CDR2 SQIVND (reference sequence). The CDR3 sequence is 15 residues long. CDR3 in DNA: TGTGCCAGTAGTATAGACCCGGGACTCAATTCACCCCTCCACTTT. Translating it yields CASSIDPGLNSPLHF.

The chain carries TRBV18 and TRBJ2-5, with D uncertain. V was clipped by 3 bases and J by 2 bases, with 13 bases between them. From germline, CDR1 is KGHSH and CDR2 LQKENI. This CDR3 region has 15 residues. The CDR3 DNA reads TGTGCCAGCTCACCCCTCCTGGGCCGGCAAGAGACCCAGTACTTC. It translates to CASSPLLGRQETQYF.

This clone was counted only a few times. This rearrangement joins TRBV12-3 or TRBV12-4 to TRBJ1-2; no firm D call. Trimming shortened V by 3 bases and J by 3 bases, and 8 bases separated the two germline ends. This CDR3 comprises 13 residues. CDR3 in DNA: TGTGCCAGCAGTTTTTGGCCTGACTATGGCTACACCTTC. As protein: CASSFWPDYGYTF.

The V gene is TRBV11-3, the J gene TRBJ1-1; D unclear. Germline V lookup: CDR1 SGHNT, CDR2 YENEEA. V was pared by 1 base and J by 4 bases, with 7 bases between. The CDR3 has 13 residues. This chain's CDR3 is CASSLGRGTEAFF. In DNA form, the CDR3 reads TGTGCCAGCAGCTTAGGACGGGGCACTGAAGCTTTCTTT.

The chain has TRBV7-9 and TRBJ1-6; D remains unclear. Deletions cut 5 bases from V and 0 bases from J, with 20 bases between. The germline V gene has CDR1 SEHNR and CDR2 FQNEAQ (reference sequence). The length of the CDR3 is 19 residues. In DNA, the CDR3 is TGTGCCAGCAGCCCCCCCATTTTCCCCACCGGCTCCTATAATTCACCCCTCCACTTT. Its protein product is CASSPPIFPTGSYNSPLHF.

The CDR3 DNA is TGTGCCAGCAGTGAAGCCGACGGGGGACAGGTTAATTCACCCCTCCACTTT. As protein: CASSEADGGQVNSPLHF. This rearrangement joins TRBV2 to TRBJ1-6; 8 bases match TRBD1. Trimming at V came to 0 bases and at J to 6 bases, leaving 7 bases not matched to a gene. CDR3 size: 17 residues. CDR1 and CDR2 (germline): SNHLY, FYNNEI.

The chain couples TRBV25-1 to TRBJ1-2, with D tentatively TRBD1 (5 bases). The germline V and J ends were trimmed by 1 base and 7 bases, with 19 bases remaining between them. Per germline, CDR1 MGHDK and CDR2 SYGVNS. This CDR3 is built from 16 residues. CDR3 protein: CASSEWSPEGESGYTF. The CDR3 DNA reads TGTGCCAGCAGTGAATGGAGTCCCGAAGGGGAAAGTGGCTACACCTTC.

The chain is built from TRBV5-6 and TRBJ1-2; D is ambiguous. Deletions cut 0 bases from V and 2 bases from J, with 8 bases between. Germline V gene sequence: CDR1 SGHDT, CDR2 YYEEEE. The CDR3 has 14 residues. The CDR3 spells CASSLELWNYGYTF. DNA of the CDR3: TGTGCCAGCAGCTTGGAACTTTGGAACTATGGCTACACCTTC.

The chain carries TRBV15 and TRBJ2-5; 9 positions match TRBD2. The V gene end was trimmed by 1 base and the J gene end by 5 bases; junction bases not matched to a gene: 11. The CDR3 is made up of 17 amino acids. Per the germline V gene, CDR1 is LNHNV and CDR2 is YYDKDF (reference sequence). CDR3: CATSRGFKRGAAETQYF. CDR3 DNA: TGTGCCACCAGCAGAGGGTTCAAGCGGGGGGCCGCGGAGACCCAGTACTTC.

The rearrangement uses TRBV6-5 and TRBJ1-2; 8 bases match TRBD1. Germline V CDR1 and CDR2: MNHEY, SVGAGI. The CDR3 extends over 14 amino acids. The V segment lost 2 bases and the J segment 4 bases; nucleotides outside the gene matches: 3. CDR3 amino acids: CASSYRDRIYGYTF. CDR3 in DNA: TGTGCCAGCAGTTACCGGGACAGGATCTATGGCTACACCTTC.

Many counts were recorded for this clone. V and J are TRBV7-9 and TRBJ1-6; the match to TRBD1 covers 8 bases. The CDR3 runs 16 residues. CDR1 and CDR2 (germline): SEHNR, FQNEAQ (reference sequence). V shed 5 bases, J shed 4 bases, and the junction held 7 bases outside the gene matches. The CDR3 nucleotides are TGTGCCAGCAGCGCCTGGACAGGGTATTATAATTCACCCCTCCACTTT. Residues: CASSAWTGYYNSPLHF.

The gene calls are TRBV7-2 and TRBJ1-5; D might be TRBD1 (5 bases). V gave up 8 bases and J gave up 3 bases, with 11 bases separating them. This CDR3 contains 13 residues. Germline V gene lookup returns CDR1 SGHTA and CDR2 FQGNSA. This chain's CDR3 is CASGRANNQPQHF. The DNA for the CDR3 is TGTGCCAGCGGCAGGGCGAACAATCAGCCCCAGCATTTT. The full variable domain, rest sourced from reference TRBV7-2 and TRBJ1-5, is GAGVSQSPSNKVTEKGKDVELRCDPISGHTALYWYRQSLGQGLEFLIYFQGNSAPDKSGLPSDRFSAERTGGSVSTLTIQRTQQEDSAVYLCASGRANNQPQHFGDGTRLSIL.

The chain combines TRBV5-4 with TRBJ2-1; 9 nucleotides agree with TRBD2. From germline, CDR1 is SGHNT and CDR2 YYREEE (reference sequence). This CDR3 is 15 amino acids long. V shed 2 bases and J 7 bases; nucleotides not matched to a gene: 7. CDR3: CASSFGLAGWNEQFF. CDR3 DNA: TGTGCCAGCAGCTTTGGGCTAGCGGGATGGAATGAGCAGTTCTTC.

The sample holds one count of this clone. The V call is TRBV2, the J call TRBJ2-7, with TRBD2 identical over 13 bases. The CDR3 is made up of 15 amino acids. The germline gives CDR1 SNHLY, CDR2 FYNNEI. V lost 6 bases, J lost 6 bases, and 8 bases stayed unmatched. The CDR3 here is CASRTGTSGVREQYF. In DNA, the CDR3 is TGTGCCAGCAGGACTGGGACTAGCGGGGTCCGCGAGCAGTACTTC. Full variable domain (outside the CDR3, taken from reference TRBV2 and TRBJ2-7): EPEVTQTPSHQVTQMGQEVILRCVPISNHLYFYWYRQILGQKVEFLVSFYNNEISEKSEIFDDQFSVERPDGSNFTLKIRSTKLEDSAMYFCASRTGTSGVREQYFGPGTRLTVT.

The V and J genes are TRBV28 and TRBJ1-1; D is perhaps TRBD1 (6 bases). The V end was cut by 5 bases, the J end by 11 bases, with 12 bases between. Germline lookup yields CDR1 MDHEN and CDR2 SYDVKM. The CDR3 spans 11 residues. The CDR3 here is CASSLTGFAFF. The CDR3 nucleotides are TGTGCCAGCAGTCTTACAGGGTTTGCTTTCTTT.

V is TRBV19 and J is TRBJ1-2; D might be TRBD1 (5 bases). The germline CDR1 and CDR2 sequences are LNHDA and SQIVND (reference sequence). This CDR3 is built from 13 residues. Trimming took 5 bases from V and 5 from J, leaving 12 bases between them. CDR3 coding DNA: TGTGCCAGTAGTGGGGCCAATCCATATGGCTACACCTTC. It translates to CASSGANPYGYTF.

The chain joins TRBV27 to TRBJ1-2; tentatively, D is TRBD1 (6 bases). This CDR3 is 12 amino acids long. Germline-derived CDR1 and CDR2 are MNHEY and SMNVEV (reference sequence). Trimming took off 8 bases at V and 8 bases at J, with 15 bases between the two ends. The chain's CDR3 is CASLGQYGGYTF. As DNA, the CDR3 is TGTGCCAGCCTCGGACAGTATGGCGGCTACACCTTC.

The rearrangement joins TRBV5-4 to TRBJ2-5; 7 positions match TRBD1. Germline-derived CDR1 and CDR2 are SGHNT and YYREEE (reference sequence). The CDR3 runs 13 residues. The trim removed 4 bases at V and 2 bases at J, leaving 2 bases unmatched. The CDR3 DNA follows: TGTGCCAGCAGCCGGGACAGACAAGAGACCCAGTACTTC. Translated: CASSRDRQETQYF.

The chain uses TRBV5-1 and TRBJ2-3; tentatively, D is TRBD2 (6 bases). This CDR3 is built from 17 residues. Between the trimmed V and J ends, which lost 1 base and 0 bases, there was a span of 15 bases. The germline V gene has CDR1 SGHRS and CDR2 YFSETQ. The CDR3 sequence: CASSLLGGSSSTDTQYF. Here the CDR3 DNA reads TGCGCCAGCAGCTTGTTGGGGGGATCCAGTAGCACAGATACGCAGTATTTT.

The CDR3 reads CASSPRGTQGSQQYF. The CDR3 region has the DNA TGTGCCAGTAGTCCACGGGGGACGCAGGGTTCCCAGCAGTACTTC. This chain uses TRBV19 with TRBJ2-7; TRBD2 is a possible D gene (6 bases). Germline V gene sequence: CDR1 LNHDA, CDR2 SQIVND (reference sequence). Deletions cut 5 bases from V and 8 bases from J, with 22 bases between. CDR3 size: 15 residues. The whole variable domain, remainder taken from reference TRBV19 and TRBJ2-7, is DGGITQSPKYLFRKEGQNVTLSCEQNLNHDAMYWYRQDPGQGLRLIYYSQIVNDFQKGDIAEGYSVSREKKESFPLTVTSAQKNPTAFYLCASSPRGTQGSQQYFGPGTRLTVT.

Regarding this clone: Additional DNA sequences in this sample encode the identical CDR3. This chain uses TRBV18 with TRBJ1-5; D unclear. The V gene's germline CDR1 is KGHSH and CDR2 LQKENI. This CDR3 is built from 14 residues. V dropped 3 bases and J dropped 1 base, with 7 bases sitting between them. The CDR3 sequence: CASSPGVSNQPQHF. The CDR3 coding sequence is TGTGCCAGCTCACCTGGAGTAAGCAATCAGCCCCAGCATTTT.